The clone carrying this TCR beta chain was detected many times. This sample is part of a study of T cells after yellow fever vaccination. TCRdb reprocessed the 5' RACE reads via MiXCR and lists one record per CDR3 protein. The data show about 400,000 distinct CDR3 sequences, 6.2% seen once. V gave up 5 bases and J gave up 5 bases, with 16 bases separating them. The germline V gene encodes CDR1 SEHNR and CDR2 FQNEAQ (reference sequence). CDR3 length: 15 amino acids. The sample here was PBMCs, taken 5 days after the yellow fever booster vaccination. The chain couples TRBV7-9 to TRBJ2-1, with D possibly being TRBD2 (6 bases). This sequence was found in a man aged 25 to 40 who received the YFV17D yellow fever vaccine. The CDR3 sequence: CASSPPLASDNEQFF. The DNA for the CDR3 is TGTGCCAGCAGCCCACCTCTAGCTAGCGACAATGAGCAGTTCTTC.